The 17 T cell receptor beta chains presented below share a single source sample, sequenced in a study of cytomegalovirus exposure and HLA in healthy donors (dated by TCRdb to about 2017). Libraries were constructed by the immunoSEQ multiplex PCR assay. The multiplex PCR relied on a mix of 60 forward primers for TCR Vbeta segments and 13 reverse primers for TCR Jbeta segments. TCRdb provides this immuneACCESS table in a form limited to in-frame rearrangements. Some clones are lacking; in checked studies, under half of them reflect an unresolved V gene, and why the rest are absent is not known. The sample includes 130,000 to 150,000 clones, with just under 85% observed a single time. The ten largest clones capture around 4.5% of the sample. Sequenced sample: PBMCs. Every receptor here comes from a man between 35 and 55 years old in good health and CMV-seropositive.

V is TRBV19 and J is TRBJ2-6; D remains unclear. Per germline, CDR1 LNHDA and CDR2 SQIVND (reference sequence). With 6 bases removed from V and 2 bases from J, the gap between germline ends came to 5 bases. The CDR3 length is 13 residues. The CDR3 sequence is CASSLPGANVLTF. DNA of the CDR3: TGTGCCAGTAGCCTTCCTGGGGCCAACGTCCTGACTTTC.

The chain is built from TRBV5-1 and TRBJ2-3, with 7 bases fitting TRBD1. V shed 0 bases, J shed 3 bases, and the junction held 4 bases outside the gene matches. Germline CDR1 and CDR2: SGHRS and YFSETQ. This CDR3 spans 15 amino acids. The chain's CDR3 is CASSLDDRATDTQYF. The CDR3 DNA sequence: TGCGCCAGCAGCTTGGATGACAGGGCTACAGATACGCAGTATTTT.

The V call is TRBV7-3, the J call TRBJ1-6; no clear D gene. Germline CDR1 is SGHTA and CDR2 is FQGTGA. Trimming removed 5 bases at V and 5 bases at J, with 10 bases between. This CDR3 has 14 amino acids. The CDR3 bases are TGTGCCAGCAGCCCTGGCCCAGATAATTCACCCCTCCACTTT. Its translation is CASSPGPDNSPLHF.

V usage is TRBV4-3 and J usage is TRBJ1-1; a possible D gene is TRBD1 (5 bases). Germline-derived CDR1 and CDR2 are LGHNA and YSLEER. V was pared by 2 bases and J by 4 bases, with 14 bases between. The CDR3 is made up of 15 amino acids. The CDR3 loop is CASSQSTAYSTEAFF. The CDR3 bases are TGCGCCAGCAGCCAATCGACAGCCTATAGCACTGAAGCTTTCTTT.

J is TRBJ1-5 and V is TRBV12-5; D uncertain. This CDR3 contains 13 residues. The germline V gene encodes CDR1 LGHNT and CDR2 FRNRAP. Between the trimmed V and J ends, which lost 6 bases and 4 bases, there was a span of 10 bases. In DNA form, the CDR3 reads TGTGCTAGTGGGCTATTAAGTAATCAGCCCCAGCATTTT. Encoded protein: CASGLLSNQPQHF. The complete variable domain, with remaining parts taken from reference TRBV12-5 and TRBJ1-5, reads DARVTQTPRHKVTEMGQEVTMRCQPILGHNTVFWYRQTMMQGLELLAYFRNRAPLDDSGMPKDRFSAEMPDATLATLKIQPSEPRDSAVYFCASGLLSNQPQHFGDGTRLSIL.

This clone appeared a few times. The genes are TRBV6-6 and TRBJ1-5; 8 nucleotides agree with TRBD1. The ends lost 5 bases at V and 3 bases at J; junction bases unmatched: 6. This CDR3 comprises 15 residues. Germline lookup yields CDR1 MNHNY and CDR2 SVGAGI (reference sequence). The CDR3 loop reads CASSAGTGYNQPQHF. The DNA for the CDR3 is TGTGCCAGCAGTGCCGGGACAGGATACAATCAGCCCCAGCATTTT.

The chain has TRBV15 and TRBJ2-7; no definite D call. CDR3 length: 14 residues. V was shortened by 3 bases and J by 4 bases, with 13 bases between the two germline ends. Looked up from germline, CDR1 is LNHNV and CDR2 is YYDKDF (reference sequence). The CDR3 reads CATSSARHTYEQYF. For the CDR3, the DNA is TGTGCCACCAGCAGTGCCAGGCATACTTACGAGCAGTACTTC.

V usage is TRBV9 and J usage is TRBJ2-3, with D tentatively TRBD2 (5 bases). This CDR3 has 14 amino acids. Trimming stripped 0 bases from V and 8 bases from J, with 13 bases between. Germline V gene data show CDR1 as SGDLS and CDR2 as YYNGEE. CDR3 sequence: CASSVGSGVVTQYF. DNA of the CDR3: TGTGCCAGCAGCGTAGGATCCGGGGTAGTTACGCAGTATTTT.

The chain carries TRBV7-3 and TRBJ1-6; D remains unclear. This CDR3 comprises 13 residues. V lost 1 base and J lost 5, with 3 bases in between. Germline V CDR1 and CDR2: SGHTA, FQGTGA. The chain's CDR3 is CASSLNNNSPLHF. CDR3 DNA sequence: TGTGCCAGCAGCTTAAATAATAATTCACCCCTCCACTTT.

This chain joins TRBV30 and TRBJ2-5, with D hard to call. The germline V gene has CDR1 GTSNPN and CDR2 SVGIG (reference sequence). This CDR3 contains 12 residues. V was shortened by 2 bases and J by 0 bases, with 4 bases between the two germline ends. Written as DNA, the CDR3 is TGTGCCTGGAGTTTCGACCAAGAGACCCAGTACTTC. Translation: CAWSFDQETQYF.

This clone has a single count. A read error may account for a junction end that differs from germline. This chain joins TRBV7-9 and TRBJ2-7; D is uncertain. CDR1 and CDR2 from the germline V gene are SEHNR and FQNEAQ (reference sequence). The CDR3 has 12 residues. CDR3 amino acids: CSSSLLASEQYF. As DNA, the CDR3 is TGTTCCAGCAGCTTATTAGCTAGCGAGCAGTACTTC.

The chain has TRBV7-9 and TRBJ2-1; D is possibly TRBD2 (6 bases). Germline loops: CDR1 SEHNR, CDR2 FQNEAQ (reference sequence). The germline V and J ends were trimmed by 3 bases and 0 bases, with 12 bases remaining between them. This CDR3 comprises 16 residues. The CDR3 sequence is CASSFLGSLSYNEQFF. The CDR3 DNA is TGTGCCAGCAGCTTCCTCGGGAGTCTCTCCTACAATGAGCAGTTCTTC.

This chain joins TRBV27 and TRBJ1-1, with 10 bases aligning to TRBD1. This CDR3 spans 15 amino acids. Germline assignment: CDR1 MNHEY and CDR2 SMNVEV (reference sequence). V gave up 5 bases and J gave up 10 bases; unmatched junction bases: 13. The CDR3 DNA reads TGTGCCAGCAGTCTAACGGGGACAGGGGCGGGTTTAGCTTTCTTT. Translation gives CASSLTGTGAGLAFF.

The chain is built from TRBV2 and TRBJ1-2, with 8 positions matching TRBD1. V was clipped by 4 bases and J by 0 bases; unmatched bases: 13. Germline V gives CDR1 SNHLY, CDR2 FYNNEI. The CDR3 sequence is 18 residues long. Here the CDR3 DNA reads TGTGCCAGCAGTGGAATAACGGGACAGGTTATTACTAACTATGGCTACACCTTC. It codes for CASSGITGQVITNYGYTF.

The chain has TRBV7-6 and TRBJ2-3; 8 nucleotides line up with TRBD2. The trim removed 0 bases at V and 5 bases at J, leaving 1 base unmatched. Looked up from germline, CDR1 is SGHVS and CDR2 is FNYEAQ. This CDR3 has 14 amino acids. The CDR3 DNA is TGTGCCAGCAGCTTAGCAGCGGGAGAAGATACGCAGTATTTT. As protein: CASSLAAGEDTQYF. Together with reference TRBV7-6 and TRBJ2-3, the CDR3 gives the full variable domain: GAGVSQSPRYKVTKRGQDVALRCDPISGHVSLYWYRQALGQGPEFLTYFNYEAQQDKSGLPNDRFSAERPEGSISTLTIQRTEQRDSAMYRCASSLAAGEDTQYFGPGTRLTVL.

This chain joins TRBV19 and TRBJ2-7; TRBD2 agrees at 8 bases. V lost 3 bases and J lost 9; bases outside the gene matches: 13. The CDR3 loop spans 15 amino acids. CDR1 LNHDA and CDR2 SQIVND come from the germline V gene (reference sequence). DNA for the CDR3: TGTGCCAGTAGTATGACCAGCGGGGGATCCTGGGCGCAGTACTTC. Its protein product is CASSMTSGGSWAQYF.

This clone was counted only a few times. The CDR3 DNA follows: TGTGCCAGCAGTGAAGCGCTGAGTAGCAATCAGCCCCAGCATTTT. Translating it yields CASSEALSSNQPQHF. The V and J genes are TRBV2 and TRBJ1-5; D is unclear. CDR1 is SNHLY, CDR2 FYNNEI, per germline. The CDR3 sequence is 15 residues long. Trimming took off 0 bases at V and 0 bases at J, with 6 bases between the two ends.